This TCR beta chain was retrieved from a study of T cell responses to AZD1222 COVID-19 vaccine. The method was immunoSEQ multiplex PCR; TCRdb's version includes in-frame clones alone and lacks a portion of them. The sample has under 150,000 clones; around 90% are singletons. V lost 0 bases and J lost 1; bases outside the gene matches: 6. CDR3 length: 17 residues. Germline V lookup: CDR1 SGHRS, CDR2 YFSETQ. The specimen comprised peripheral blood, sampled 28 days after the second AZD1222 dose. The sequence came from an adult who received the AZD1222 COVID-19 vaccine. The V gene is TRBV5-1, the J gene TRBJ2-5, with TRBD2 matching over 10 bases. Written as DNA, the CDR3 is TGCGCCAGCAGCTTGGCCTGGTCTAGCGGGGGCCAAGAGACCCAGTACTTC. Protein: CASSLAWSSGGQETQYF.